This paragraph covers one T cell receptor beta chain sequence. Its antigen is unknown. TCRdb re-called the reads with MiXCR, one entry per CDR3 protein. The sample yields tens of thousands of distinct CDR3 sequences, over 20% seen once. The entry originates in a study of lung T cells in sarcoidosis with Löfgren's syndrome. Overall study findings and caveats: Sarcoidosis antigen recognition was only suggested, antigen unidentified.

The sequenced material came from CD4+ T cells from PBMCs. The clonotype comes from a human donor with sarcoidosis (Löfgren's syndrome or another form), or a control subject (not recorded which).

The CDR3 spells CSVEEDRGNGYTF. For the CDR3, the DNA is TGCAGCGTTGAAGAAGACAGGGGTAATGGCTACACCTTC. This chain joins TRBV29-1 and TRBJ1-2; 8 bases align to TRBD1. J gave up 6 bases and V 0 bases, and 3 bases lay outside the gene matches. CDR1 is SQVTM and CDR2 is ANQGSEA in the germline V gene. The CDR3 runs to 13 residues.